This T cell receptor beta chain appears in the sequencing data of a study of cytomegalovirus exposure and HLA in healthy donors. Points from the study as a whole: TRBV6-2, TRBV6-3 and some other V segments were unresolvable in 87-base-pair reads. In a later analysis, at a false discovery rate of 0.05, 15,000 to 20,000 TCR beta sequences were associated with HLA alleles.

In germline, CDR1 is SNHLY, CDR2 FYNNEI. This CDR3 is built from 15 residues. The V and J ends lost 4 bases and 1 base, in that order; junction bases with no gene match: 6. It was with 60 Vbeta and 13 Jbeta primers that the PCR ran. As handled by the study authors: Later analysis identified tens of millions of unique TCR beta chains, approximately 10 million shared. Sequencing used immunoSEQ multiplex PCR; TCRdb keeps in-frame clones, though not all of them. The DNA gave D and trimming, while V, J and clone size come from that table. Here the sample spans 120,000 to 150,000 clones, about 72% being singletons. Donors were nominally healthy when sampled, though unrecorded immune exposures were likely. With respect to this clone: What it binds is not known.

The chain has TRBV2 and TRBJ1-1; TRBD1 agrees at 7 bases. The receptor was isolated from a man aged 35-49 years in good health and CMV-seronegative. Sequencing was done on a sample of PBMCs. The CDR3 DNA sequence: TGTGCCAGCAGTGGCACGGGGACAGAGAACACTGAAGCTTTCTTT. Translation gives CASSGTGTENTEAFF.